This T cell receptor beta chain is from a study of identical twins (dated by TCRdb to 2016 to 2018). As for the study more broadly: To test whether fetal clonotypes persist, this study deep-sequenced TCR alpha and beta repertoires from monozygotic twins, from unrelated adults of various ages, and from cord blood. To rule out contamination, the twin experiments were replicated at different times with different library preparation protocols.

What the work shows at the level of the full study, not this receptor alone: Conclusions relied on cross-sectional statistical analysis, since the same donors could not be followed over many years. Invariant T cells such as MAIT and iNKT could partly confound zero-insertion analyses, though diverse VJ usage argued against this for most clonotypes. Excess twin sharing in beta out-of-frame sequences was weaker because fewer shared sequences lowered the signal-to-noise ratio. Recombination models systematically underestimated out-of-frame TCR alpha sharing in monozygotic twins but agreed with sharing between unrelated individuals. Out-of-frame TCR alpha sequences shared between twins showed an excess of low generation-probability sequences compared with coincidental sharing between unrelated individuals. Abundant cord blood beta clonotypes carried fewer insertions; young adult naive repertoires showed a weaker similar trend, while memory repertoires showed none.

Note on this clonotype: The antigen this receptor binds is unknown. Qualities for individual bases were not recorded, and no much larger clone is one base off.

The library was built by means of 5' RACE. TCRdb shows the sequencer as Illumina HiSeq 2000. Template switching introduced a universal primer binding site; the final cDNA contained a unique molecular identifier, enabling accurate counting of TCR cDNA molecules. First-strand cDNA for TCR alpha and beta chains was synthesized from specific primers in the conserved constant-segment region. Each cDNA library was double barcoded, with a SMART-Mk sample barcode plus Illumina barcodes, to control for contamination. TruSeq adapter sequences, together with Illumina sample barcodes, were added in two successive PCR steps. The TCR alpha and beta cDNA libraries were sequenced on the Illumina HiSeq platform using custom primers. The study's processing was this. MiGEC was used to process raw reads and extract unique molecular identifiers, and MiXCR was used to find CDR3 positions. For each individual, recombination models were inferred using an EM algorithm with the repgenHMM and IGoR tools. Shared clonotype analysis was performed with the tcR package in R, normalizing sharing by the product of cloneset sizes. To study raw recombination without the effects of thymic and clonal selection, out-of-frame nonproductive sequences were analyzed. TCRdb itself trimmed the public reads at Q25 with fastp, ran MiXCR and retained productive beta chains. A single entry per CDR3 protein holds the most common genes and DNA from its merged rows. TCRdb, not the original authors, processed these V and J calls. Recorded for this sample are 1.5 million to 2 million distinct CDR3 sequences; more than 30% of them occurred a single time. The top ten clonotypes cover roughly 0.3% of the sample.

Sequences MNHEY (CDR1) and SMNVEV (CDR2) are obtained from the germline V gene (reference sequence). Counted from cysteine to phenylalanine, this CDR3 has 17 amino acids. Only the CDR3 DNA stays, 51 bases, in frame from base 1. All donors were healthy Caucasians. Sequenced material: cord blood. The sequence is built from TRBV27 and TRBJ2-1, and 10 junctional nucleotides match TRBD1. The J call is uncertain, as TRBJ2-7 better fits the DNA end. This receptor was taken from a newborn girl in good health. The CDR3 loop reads CASSLGHPTGGNDEQYF. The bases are TGTGCCAGCAGTTTAGGTCACCCGACAGGGGGCAACGATGAGCAGTACTTC.